This TCR beta chain derives from a study of PD-L1 blockade in urothelial cancer. Study context: Samples came from 3 weeks, at the second dose, and 6 weeks into treatment. Reported median T cell count for blood samples was around 140,000.

The investigators introduced synthetic TCR analog templates into each PCR as spikes. Sequenced by immunoSEQ multiplex PCR; TCRdb stores in-frame clones only, minus some. The sample records 35,000 to 45,000 clones, more than 70% being singletons. V dropped 4 bases and J dropped 5; count of bases not matched to a gene: 10. This CDR3 has 16 amino acids. CDR1 SGHTA and CDR2 FQGTGA come from the germline V gene. As for time point: pretreatment peripheral blood. This TCR was sampled from a donor aged 40 or older with urothelial cancer. The source was PBMCs, collected around atezolizumab (anti-PD-L1) treatment. The chain has TRBV7-3 and TRBJ2-1, with 8 bases that match TRBD2. This CDR3 reads CASSSRGAGGHNEQFF. CDR3 sequence (DNA): TGTGCCAGCAGCTCCCGGGGGGCGGGAGGCCACAATGAGCAGTTCTTC.